The 15 T cell receptor beta chains below all came from one sample that was sequenced in a study of cytomegalovirus exposure and HLA in healthy donors. The PCR had 60 Vbeta and 13 Jbeta primers. The assay was immunoSEQ multiplex PCR, and TCRdb's table has in-frame clones only and misses some. The sample has about 98,000 clones, over 60% seen once. The sequenced sample was PBMCs. The receptors here all came from a man in his sixties in good health and CMV-seropositive.

There are many counts of this clone. V usage is TRBV6-1 and J usage is TRBJ2-1; TRBD2 might be the D (6 bases). The CDR3 covers 15 residues. V lost 2 bases and J lost 4, with 12 bases in between. CDR1 MNHNS and CDR2 SASEGT come from the germline V gene. The CDR3 protein is CASSESQGLYNEQFF. The CDR3 DNA follows: TGTGCCAGCAGTGAATCCCAGGGACTTTACAATGAGCAGTTCTTC.

J is TRBJ1-2 and V is TRBV29-1, with a possible D match to TRBD1 (6 bases). Germline CDR1 is SQVTM and CDR2 is ANQGSEA. The CDR3 is 13 amino acids. V dropped 3 bases and J dropped 5 bases, with 13 bases sitting between them. The CDR3 is CSVDPQGVYGYTF. CDR3 nucleotide sequence: TGCAGCGTTGACCCACAGGGCGTTTATGGCTACACCTTC.

V gene TRBV5-1 combines with J gene TRBJ2-3; 10 nucleotides agree with TRBD2. Germline-derived CDR1 and CDR2 are SGHRS and YFSETQ. The CDR3 is 14 amino acids. J lost 3 bases, V lost 4 bases, and 2 bases had no gene match. In DNA form, the CDR3 reads TGCGCCAGCAGCCCGGGACTAGCGACAGATACGCAGTATTTT. Protein: CASSPGLATDTQYF. The whole variable domain, filled in from reference TRBV5-1 and TRBJ2-3, reads KAGVTQTPRYLIKTRGQQVTLSCSPISGHRSVSWYQQTPGQGLQFLFEYFSETQRNKGNFPGRFSGRQFSNSRSEMNVSTLELGDSALYLCASSPGLATDTQYFGPGTRLTVL.

In its sample, this clone was seen once. The same CDR3 also results from other DNA sequences found in this sample. The gene calls are TRBV5-1 and TRBJ2-7, with 7 bases fitting TRBD1. The CDR3 runs to 14 residues. The germline V gene has CDR1 SGHRS and CDR2 YFSETQ. Trimming took 0 bases from V and 2 from J; bases not matched to a gene: 2. The CDR3 sequence is CASSLGQGAYEQYF. In DNA form, the CDR3 reads TGCGCCAGCAGCTTGGGACAGGGAGCCTACGAGCAGTACTTC.

Written as DNA, the CDR3 is TGTGCCAGTAGGCCGGGGGGGGAAGAGACCCAGTACTTC. It codes for CASRPGGEETQYF. The genes are TRBV19 and TRBJ2-5, with 8 positions matching TRBD2. With V trimmed by 6 bases and J by 3 bases, 3 bases remained unmatched. The germline gives CDR1 LNHDA, CDR2 SQIVND (reference sequence). There are 13 residues in the CDR3.

This clone was observed a few times. The V call is TRBV5-6, the J call TRBJ1-2; TRBD1 aligns across 7 bases. V was clipped by 0 bases and J by 8 bases; unmatched bases: 4. Per the germline V gene, CDR1 is SGHDT and CDR2 is YYEEEE. The CDR3 runs to 13 residues. CDR3 sequence: CASSLVPGGGYTF. The DNA for the CDR3 is TGTGCCAGCAGCTTGGTGCCAGGGGGAGGCTACACCTTC.

V and J are TRBV6-5 and TRBJ1-2, with D possibly being TRBD1 (5 bases). V dropped 2 bases and J dropped 5 bases, with 9 bases sitting between them. CDR3 length: 13 amino acids. In germline, CDR1 is MNHEY, CDR2 SVGAGI. CDR3 amino acids: CASSYEAGYGYTF. CDR3 DNA sequence: TGTGCCAGCAGTTACGAGGCAGGGTATGGCTACACCTTC.

J is TRBJ2-2 and V is TRBV27; 7 nucleotides align to TRBD1. In germline, CDR1 is MNHEY, CDR2 SMNVEV (reference sequence). V shed 5 bases and J 3 bases; nucleotides not matched to a gene: 15. The CDR3 consists of 18 residues. In DNA form, the CDR3 reads TGTGCCAGCAGTCCCAGTGGCCGGACAGGCCCGCACACCGGGGAGCTGTTTTTT. Amino acids: CASSPSGRTGPHTGELFF.

The chain couples TRBV7-3 to TRBJ1-2; the match to TRBD1 covers 10 bases. Germline lookup yields CDR1 SGHTA and CDR2 FQGTGA. V gave up 6 bases and J gave up 6 bases; unmatched junction bases: 13. CDR3 length: 16 residues. The CDR3, as DNA: TGTGCCAGCAGTGGGGACAGGGGATCCGATATCCATGGCTACACCTTC. It is translated as CASSGDRGSDIHGYTF.

Turning to this clone: Different DNA sequences within this sample yield the same CDR3. The chain is built from TRBV9 and TRBJ2-7; D gene ambiguous. Trimming left V 0 bases short and J 6 bases short, with 7 bases between. The CDR3 has 12 residues. Germline values: CDR1 SGDLS, CDR2 YYNGEE. CDR3 loop: CASSVGGSEQYF. The CDR3 region has the DNA TGTGCCAGCAGCGTAGGAGGATCCGAGCAGTACTTC.

CDR3 bases: TGTGCCAGCAGCCCCAAGGACAGCCCGAGGTACGAGCAGTACTTC. It codes for CASSPKDSPRYEQYF. J is TRBJ2-7 and V is TRBV7-9; perhaps TRBD1 as D (6 bases). Germline V gene sequence: CDR1 SEHNR, CDR2 FQNEAQ (reference sequence). This CDR3 region has 15 residues. The V end was cut by 5 bases, the J end by 4 bases, with 18 bases between.

CDR3: CASSYQTGVLYEQYF. DNA for the CDR3: TGTGCCAGCAGCTACCAGACAGGGGTACTTTACGAGCAGTACTTC. The V gene is TRBV7-6, the J gene TRBJ2-7; 8 positions agree with TRBD1. This CDR3 contains 15 residues. CDR1 and CDR2 (germline): SGHVS, FNYEAQ. Germline trimming cut 4 bases from V and 4 bases from J; bases unmatched to any gene: 9.

The chain is built from TRBV7-8 and TRBJ1-1; TRBD1 matches 9 bases. Germline CDR1 and CDR2: SGHVS and FQNEAQ. The CDR3 has 14 residues. The trim removed 7 bases at V and 2 bases at J, leaving 5 bases unmatched. The CDR3 DNA is TGTGCCAGCAAGGACAGGGGCCCCAACACTGAAGCTTTCTTT. The encoded protein is CASKDRGPNTEAFF.

The chain links TRBV28 to TRBJ2-5; 10 positions agree with TRBD1. V lost 7 bases, J lost 3 bases, and 8 bases stayed unmatched. The CDR3 runs to 15 residues. Germline V gene lookup returns CDR1 MDHEN and CDR2 SYDVKM. The CDR3 region is CASTTYGTGEETQYF. CDR3 bases: TGTGCCAGCACGACCTATGGGACAGGGGAAGAGACCCAGTACTTC.

This chain links TRBV19 with TRBJ1-4, with D perhaps TRBD1 (5 bases). This CDR3 comprises 12 residues. Germline V gene sequence: CDR1 LNHDA, CDR2 SQIVND (reference sequence). Trimming left V 5 bases short and J 7 bases short, with 8 bases between. The CDR3 DNA sequence: TGTGCCAGTAGTTCCGGGGGTGAAAAACTGTTTTTT. It specifies CASSSGGEKLFF. Using reference TRBV19 and TRBJ1-4 for the parts outside the CDR3, the full variable domain is DGGITQSPKYLFRKEGQNVTLSCEQNLNHDAMYWYRQDPGQGLRLIYYSQIVNDFQKGDIAEGYSVSREKKESFPLTVTSAQKNPTAFYLCASSSGGEKLFFGSGTQLSVL.